These 28 T cell receptor beta chains were all obtained from the same sample, sequenced in a study of T cell responses to AZD1222 COVID-19 vaccine. Clones were sequenced by immunoSEQ multiplex PCR, and TCRdb holds only the in-frame ones, with some missing. The sample yields some 120,000 clones, approximately 94% seen once. The sample was peripheral blood, taken on day 0 of AZD1222 vaccination. The source is an adult in good health.

The rearrangement joins TRBV4-2 to TRBJ1-2; TRBD1 matches at 7 bases. V lost 0 bases and J lost 3; bases outside the gene matches: 10. The germline V gene encodes CDR1 LGHNA and CDR2 YNFKEQ. The CDR3 totals 17 residues. The CDR3 DNA is TGTGCCAGCAGCCAAGATGGGGACAGAGCACACGACTATGGCTACACCTTC. Protein sequence: CASSQDGDRAHDYGYTF.

The chain combines TRBV6-6 with TRBJ1-1; unclear D gene. CDR1 is MNHNY, CDR2 SVGAGI, per germline (reference sequence). The CDR3 contains 13 residues. Deletions cut 7 bases from V and 1 base from J, with 10 bases between. DNA of the CDR3: TGTGCCAGCACCTTAATCTCGAACACTGAAGCTTTCTTT. Translated, it gives CASTLISNTEAFF.

The V and J genes are TRBV9 and TRBJ1-1; D gene ambiguous. CDR1 is SGDLS and CDR2 is YYNGEE in the germline V gene. The V gene lost 10 bases and the J gene lost 4 bases, with 17 bases spanning the gap. This CDR3 has 13 amino acids. CDR3 protein: CASQEFVSTEAFF. For the CDR3, the DNA is TGTGCCTCCCAAGAATTCGTTTCCACTGAAGCTTTCTTT.

This chain links TRBV2 with TRBJ2-1; 9 positions match TRBD2. CDR1 SNHLY and CDR2 FYNNEI come from the germline V gene. Trimming took 0 bases from V and 7 from J; bases not matched to a gene: 4. CDR3 length: 15 residues. CDR3 loop: CASSEAGTSWNEQFF. In DNA form, the CDR3 reads TGTGCCAGCAGTGAAGCGGGGACTAGCTGGAATGAGCAGTTCTTC.

In nucleotides, the CDR3 is TGTGCCAGCAGCTTATCCCTGGGACAGGGATATGGCTACACCTTC. Amino acids: CASSLSLGQGYGYTF. The chain combines TRBV7-2 with TRBJ1-2, with 9 bases aligning to TRBD1. Germline trimming cut 2 bases from V and 5 bases from J; bases unmatched to any gene: 6. Germline values: CDR1 SGHTA, CDR2 FQGNSA. This CDR3 is built from 15 residues.

This clone appeared a single time. The chain couples TRBV7-9 to TRBJ1-5; the D is unclear. CDR1 and CDR2 (germline): SEHNR, FQNEAQ (reference sequence). V lost 4 bases, J lost 5 bases, and 9 bases lay in between. The CDR3 length is 13 residues. The CDR3 DNA reads TGTGCCAGCAGCTCCGCTCGGGATCAGCCCCAGCATTTT. Its translation is CASSSARDQPQHF.

In this sample, this clone turned up a few times. The chain links TRBV3-1 (or the pseudogene TRBV3-2) to TRBJ2-3; D call uncertain. The germline V gene has CDR1 LGHDT and CDR2 YNNKEL (reference sequence). V lost 3 bases and J 7 bases, leaving 8 bases between the germline ends. CDR3 length: 12 amino acids. The CDR3 bases are TGTGCCAGCAGCCAGACCGGGTATACGCAGTATTTT. This sequence encodes CASSQTGYTQYF.

The chain has TRBV5-8 and TRBJ1-1; D is ambiguous. CDR3 length equals 14 residues. Trimming removed 1 base from V and 2 bases from J, with 9 bases in between. Germline CDR1 reads SGHTS; CDR2 reads YDEGEE. CDR3 sequence reads: CASSLRLRNTEAFF. CDR3 in DNA: TGTGCCAGCAGCTTGCGGTTAAGAAACACTGAAGCTTTCTTT.

The rearrangement joins TRBV12-3 or TRBV12-4 to TRBJ2-2; D perhaps matches TRBD2 (6 bases). This CDR3 is built from 13 residues. V was cut by 10 bases and J by 5 bases, with 14 bases left in between. In DNA form, the CDR3 reads TGTGCCATTCTACGGGCGGGGACCGGGGAGCTGTTTTTT. It specifies CAILRAGTGELFF.

The chain combines TRBV19 with TRBJ1-5; a weak D match, TRBD1 (6 bases). The germline V gene encodes CDR1 LNHDA and CDR2 SQIVND (reference sequence). The CDR3 length is 14 residues. Trimming took off 7 bases at V and 2 bases at J, with 12 bases between the two ends. CDR3 bases: TGTGCCAGTACCCTCGCAGGGGGCAATCAGCCCCAGCATTTT. It is translated as CASTLAGGNQPQHF.

The chain uses TRBV27 and TRBJ2-1; 9 bases fit TRBD2. Germline V gene sequence: CDR1 MNHEY, CDR2 SMNVEV (reference sequence). The CDR3 runs to 15 residues. With V trimmed by 3 bases and J by 9 bases, 9 bases remained unmatched. CDR3 protein: CASSFAGGPGAEQFF. Here the CDR3 DNA reads TGTGCCAGCAGTTTCGCGGGAGGGCCTGGGGCTGAGCAGTTCTTC.

The chain is built from TRBV7-2 and TRBJ2-3; TRBD1 aligns across 10 bases. In germline, CDR1 is SGHTA, CDR2 FQGNSA. Losses at the gene ends were 7 bases for V and 4 bases for J; bases not matched to a gene: 8. The CDR3 sequence is 15 residues long. The CDR3 DNA follows: TGTGCCAGCACCCTGACAGGGGGCCCGGCAGATACGCAGTATTTT. Translating gives CASTLTGGPADTQYF.

This chain uses TRBV7-9 with TRBJ1-5; D possibly corresponds to TRBD1 (6 bases). The V gene's germline CDR1 is SEHNR and CDR2 FQNEAQ (reference sequence). The CDR3 length is 16 residues. V gave up 1 base and J gave up 0 bases, with 10 bases separating them. The CDR3 region is CASSLGAGDSNQPQHF. The DNA of the CDR3 is TGTGCCAGCAGCTTAGGTGCAGGGGATAGCAATCAGCCCCAGCATTTT.

V and J are TRBV2 and TRBJ1-1; D unresolved. The CDR3 sequence is 11 residues long. Germline CDR1 is SNHLY and CDR2 is FYNNEI. The ends were cut back, 6 bases at V and 11 bases at J, with 13 bases in the middle. CDR3 in amino acids: CASSRSGGAFF. The CDR3 DNA sequence: TGTGCCAGCAGCCGGTCCGGAGGGGCTTTCTTT.

The genes are TRBV5-1 and TRBJ1-4; 10 bases fit TRBD1. The CDR3 is made up of 14 amino acids. V lost 3 bases and J lost 8; bases outside the gene matches: 4. Germline V gene data show CDR1 as SGHRS and CDR2 as YFSETQ. The CDR3 coding sequence is TGCGCCAGCAGCTCCGGGACAGGGGTCGAAAAACTGTTTTTT. The encoded protein is CASSSGTGVEKLFF.

This chain connects TRBV4-1 to TRBJ2-7; TRBD2 matches at 10 bases. Germline CDR1 is MGHRA and CDR2 is YSYEKL. V lost 4 bases, J lost 7 bases, and 16 bases stayed unmatched. CDR3 length: 17 residues. CDR3 bases: TGCGCCAGCAGCCGTGGACTAGCGGAGCCATACTACGTAGAGCAGTACTTC. Residues: CASSRGLAEPYYVEQYF.

This chain links TRBV5-1 with TRBJ1-2; 8 bases line up with TRBD1. Trimming took 5 bases from V and 6 from J; bases not matched to a gene: 6. CDR3 length equals 13 residues. CDR1 is SGHRS, CDR2 YFSETQ, per germline. This chain's CDR3 is CASRRDRRDGYTF. In DNA form, the CDR3 reads TGCGCCAGCAGAAGGGACAGGCGGGATGGCTACACCTTC.

CDR3 DNA: TGCGCCAGCAGCCAATTCCCGGGACCGGGACAGGGGTCTGGGGCCAACGTCCTGACTTTC. This encodes CASSQFPGPGQGSGANVLTF. This chain joins TRBV4-1 and TRBJ2-6, with TRBD1 identical over 10 bases. Germline assignment: CDR1 MGHRA and CDR2 YSYEKL. J was trimmed by 1 base and V by 2 bases; bases with no gene match: 11. CDR3 length equals 20 residues.

The V call is TRBV18, the J call TRBJ2-7, with 8 bases aligning to TRBD1. Trimming at V came to 6 bases and at J to 2 bases, leaving 9 bases not matched to a gene. Germline V gene lookup returns CDR1 KGHSH and CDR2 LQKENI. The CDR3 length is 15 residues. CDR3: CASSPDRGFTYEQYF. The CDR3, as DNA: TGTGCCAGCTCTCCCGACAGGGGCTTCACCTACGAGCAGTACTTC.

This clone was recorded once. The rearrangement links TRBV30 to TRBJ1-1; D not resolved. Germline V gene sequence: CDR1 GTSNPN, CDR2 SVGIG (reference sequence). The CDR3 covers 14 residues. V lost 3 bases, J lost 12 bases, and 23 bases lay in between. The CDR3 region is CAWRASGRAMGTFF. The CDR3 nucleotides are TGTGCCTGGAGGGCAAGCGGACGGGCAATGGGGACTTTCTTT.

The chain has TRBV5-1 and TRBJ2-7, with D maybe TRBD1 (6 bases). The CDR3 has 15 amino acids. Germline assignment: CDR1 SGHRS and CDR2 YFSETQ. Trimming took 4 bases from V and 2 from J, leaving 16 bases between them. The CDR3, as DNA: TGCGCCAGCAGCCCCTACCTTTGGACAGCCTACGAGCAGTACTTC. Translation: CASSPYLWTAYEQYF.

The chain links TRBV6-1 to TRBJ1-1, with 7 bases that match TRBD1. CDR3 length equals 14 residues. Unmatched junction bases numbered 3, after V lost 2 bases and J lost 3 bases. Germline loops: CDR1 MNHNS, CDR2 SASEGT. This CDR3 reads CASSEPGQYTEAFF. The CDR3 DNA is TGTGCCAGCAGTGAACCGGGACAGTACACTGAAGCTTTCTTT.

The chain uses TRBV5-8 and TRBJ1-4; D ambiguous. The CDR3 extends over 13 amino acids. V was clipped by 0 bases and J by 14 bases, with 14 bases between them. The germline gives CDR1 SGHTS, CDR2 YDEGEE. CDR3 in amino acids: CASSLARVHPLFF. The DNA of the CDR3 is TGTGCCAGCAGCTTGGCTAGGGTACATCCGCTGTTTTTT.

The chain couples TRBV5-1 to TRBJ2-7, with 8 bases lining up with TRBD1. The CDR3 contains 16 residues. Germline V gene lookup returns CDR1 SGHRS and CDR2 YFSETQ. Trimming at V came to 2 bases and at J to 9 bases, leaving 16 bases not matched to a gene. The CDR3 loop reads CASSFSQGRGLNGQYF. The CDR3 DNA sequence: TGCGCCAGCAGCTTTAGCCAGGGCAGGGGGCTTAATGGGCAGTACTTC.

The rearrangement joins TRBV9 to TRBJ2-2; D might be TRBD2 (5 bases). The CDR3 runs 15 residues. The germline V and J ends were trimmed by 4 bases and 2 bases, with 12 bases remaining between them. CDR1 is SGDLS and CDR2 is YYNGEE in the germline V gene. DNA of the CDR3: TGTGCCAGCAGCTCAACCGGGGTAAACACCGGGGAGCTGTTTTTT. Translated, it gives CASSSTGVNTGELFF.

This chain links TRBV5-1 with TRBJ2-7, with D perhaps TRBD2 (5 bases). CDR1 SGHRS and CDR2 YFSETQ come from the germline V gene. V lost 0 bases, J lost 5 bases, and 6 bases lay in between. The CDR3 covers 12 residues. Written as DNA, the CDR3 is TGCGCCAGCAGCTTGGCCGGGGACGAGCAGTACTTC. The encoded protein is CASSLAGDEQYF.

This chain uses TRBV14 with TRBJ1-6, with D unclear. Germline CDR1 reads SGHDN; CDR2 reads FVKESK. The germline V and J ends were trimmed by 1 base and 2 bases, with 9 bases remaining between them. This CDR3 is 16 amino acids long. The CDR3 is CASSQVTVTYNSPLHF. For the CDR3, the DNA is TGTGCCAGCAGCCAAGTTACGGTTACCTATAATTCACCCCTCCACTTT.

The chain carries TRBV6-5 and TRBJ2-7, with TRBD2 matching 12 bases. The germline gives CDR1 MNHEY, CDR2 SVGAGI. V lost 6 bases to trimming and J lost 2 bases; unmatched junction nucleotides: 2. CDR3 length: 14 residues. The CDR3 coding sequence is TGTGCCAGCAGGAGGACTAGCGGGGCCTACGAGCAGTACTTC. Protein product: CASRRTSGAYEQYF.